This T cell receptor beta chain was sequenced for a study of blood T cell repertoires in COVID-19. About the study: COVID-19 samples collected from the United States, Italy and Spain covered acute and convalescent phases. PBMCs, B-cell-depleted T cells, or T cells were the source of the cDNA or gDNA that made up the material.

V was cut by 5 bases and J by 8 bases, with 9 bases left in between. The germline V gene encodes CDR1 LNHDA and CDR2 SQIVND (reference sequence). There are 11 residues in the CDR3. Original processing notes: The assay estimated nucleated cells by amplifying reference gene primers. The protocol was immunoSEQ multiplex PCR, while the TCRdb copy is restricted to in-frame clones and leaves out a portion. V and J calls plus clone size are reproduced from that table; the DNA served to infer D and trimming. The table includes 450,000 or so clones, 85% to 90% detected once. The rearrangement joins TRBV19 to TRBJ1-2; D gene unclear. The receptor was derived from a man aged 18 to 29 with COVID-19, enrolled during active disease. Input material: peripheral blood. The CDR3 region is CASSELWGYTF. In DNA form, the CDR3 reads TGTGCCAGTAGTGAGCTATGGGGCTACACCTTC.